This T cell receptor beta chain was identified during a study of cytomegalovirus exposure and HLA in healthy donors. With V trimmed by 8 bases and J by 4 bases, 16 bases remained unmatched. Germline V lookup: CDR1 MDHEN, CDR2 SYDVKM. The CDR3 sequence is 17 residues long. The count of this clone is one. Its antigen is undetermined. 60 Vbeta and 13 Jbeta primers were used in PCR. Clones were read by immunoSEQ multiplex PCR, and TCRdb kept only the in-frame ones, dropping some. Altogether fewer than 200,000 clones are present, 78% being singletons, with the ten largest covering roughly 14%. Study-level findings and limits: About 150 TCR beta chains were listed as cytomegalovirus-associated. In the analysis, some V segments, TRBV6-2 and TRBV6-3 included, were excluded as indistinguishable.

This clonotype was sampled from a woman in her 30s in good health and CMV-seropositive. Sequencing input: PBMCs. This chain connects TRBV28 to TRBJ2-3, with 9 bases that match TRBD1. The CDR3 DNA is TGTGCCAGCTGCTCCCTTCGGGAACAGGGGGCCGCAGATACGCAGTATTTT. Residues: CASCSLREQGAADTQYF.